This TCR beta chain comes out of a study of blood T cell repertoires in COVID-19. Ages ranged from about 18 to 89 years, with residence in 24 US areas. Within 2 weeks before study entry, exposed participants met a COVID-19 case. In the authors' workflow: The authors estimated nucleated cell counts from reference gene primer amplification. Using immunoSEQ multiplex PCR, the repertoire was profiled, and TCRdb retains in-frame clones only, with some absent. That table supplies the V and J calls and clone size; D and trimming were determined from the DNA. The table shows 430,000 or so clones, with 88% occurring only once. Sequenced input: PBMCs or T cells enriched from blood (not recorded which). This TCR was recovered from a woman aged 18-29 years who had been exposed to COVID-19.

CDR3 in DNA: TGTGCCAGCAGGAGGGGCACAGATACGCAGTATTTT. It translates to CASRRGTDTQYF. V is TRBV13 and J is TRBJ2-3; possible D gene TRBD2, 5 bases. The CDR3 has 12 residues. Germline values: CDR1 PRHDT, CDR2 FYEKMQ (reference sequence). Trimming pared 6 bases from V and 1 base from J, leaving 5 bases between. Together with reference TRBV13 and TRBJ2-3, the CDR3 gives the full variable domain: AAGVIQSPRHLIKEKRETATLKCYPIPRHDTVYWYQQGPGQDPQFLISFYEKMQSDKGSIPDRFSAQQFSDYHSELNMSSLELGDSALYFCASRRGTDTQYFGPGTRLTVL.